The 8 T cell receptor beta chains below come from one sample, sequenced in a study of Graves' ophthalmopathy and Graves' hyperthyroidism. The TCR beta CDR3 regions underwent amplification from RNA transcripts. First-round RT-PCR used HTBI primers; second-round multiplex PCR followed. TCRdb reprocessed the multiplex PCR reads via MiXCR and lists one record per CDR3 protein. The sample holds hundreds of thousands of distinct CDR3 sequences; 22% are singletons and the top ten take around 6.9%. Specimen: peripheral blood. The source is a woman aged 18-35 years with stable Graves' hyperthyroidism. Some clones in this sample may be carry-over from other donors' samples.

This rearrangement joins TRBV6-2 or TRBV6-3 to TRBJ1-1; D is uncertain. The CDR3 length is 10 residues. V lost 6 bases to trimming and J lost 7 bases, with 6 bases between them. Germline V gene sequence: CDR1 MNHEY, CDR2 SVGEGT. CDR3 in amino acids: CASRSIEAFF. In DNA, the CDR3 is TGTGCCAGCAGAAGTATTGAAGCTTTCTTT.

The sample holds many counts of this clonotype. The V gene is TRBV7-2, the J gene TRBJ2-7; D is unresolved. The germline V gene has CDR1 SGHTA and CDR2 FQGNSA. Trimming left V 1 base short and J 7 bases short, with 8 bases between. The CDR3 sequence is 12 residues long. CDR3 nucleotides: TGTGCCAGCAGCTTAGGGCAAACTGAGCAGTACTTC. Residues: CASSLGQTEQYF.

The chain couples TRBV11-1 to TRBJ2-4, with 7 bases identical to TRBD2. Germline lookup yields CDR1 SGHAT and CDR2 FQDESV (reference sequence). The CDR3 runs 15 residues. Unmatched junction bases numbered 9, after V lost 8 bases and J lost 2 bases. The CDR3 is CASCVDGGTKNIQYF. The CDR3 bases are TGTGCCAGCTGCGTTGACGGGGGGACCAAAAACATTCAGTACTTC.

V and J are TRBV7-9 and TRBJ1-2; D is unclear. The CDR3 contains 13 residues. CDR1 is SEHNR, CDR2 FQNEAQ, per germline (reference sequence). V dropped 4 bases and J dropped 6 bases, with 12 bases sitting between them. The CDR3 DNA reads TGTGCCAGCAGCTACCTACAGACCAATGGCTACACCTTC. Amino acid sequence: CASSYLQTNGYTF.

This clonotype was seen ten or more times. The V call is TRBV10-3, the J call TRBJ2-2; tentatively, D is TRBD1 (5 bases). Germline V gene data show CDR1 as ENHRY and CDR2 as SYGVKD. The CDR3 runs 14 residues. Trimming removed 2 bases at V and 3 bases at J, with 7 bases between. This CDR3 reads CAISEGAYTGELFF. DNA of the CDR3: TGTGCCATCAGTGAGGGGGCTTACACCGGGGAGCTGTTTTTT.

There are many counts of this clonotype. This chain joins TRBV28 and TRBJ1-2, with 8 bases matching TRBD1. This CDR3 has 14 residues. CDR1 and CDR2 (germline): MDHEN, SYDVKM. Trimming took 3 bases from V and 8 from J; bases not matched to a gene: 8. This CDR3 is CASSFQDREFGYTF. CDR3 nucleotides: TGTGCCAGCAGTTTCCAGGACAGGGAGTTCGGCTACACCTTC.

The table lists this clonotype with many counts. The chain joins TRBV12-3 or TRBV12-4 to TRBJ2-6; maybe TRBD1 (5 bases). There are 15 residues in the CDR3. Trimming stripped 5 bases from V and 0 bases from J, with 8 bases between. CDR3 region: CASSKTVSGANVLTF. CDR3 bases: TGTGCCAGCAGTAAGACAGTCTCTGGGGCCAACGTCCTGACTTTC.

As for this clonotype: Possible read error: a much larger clone is one base away. Because it lacks the conserved phenylalanine or tryptophan at the end, this CDR3 is likely a read error. The rearrangement links TRBV12-3 or TRBV12-4 to TRBJ2-7; the match to TRBD2 covers 8 bases. V lost 7 bases and J lost 5; bases outside the gene matches: 13. The CDR3 runs 15 residues. The chain's CDR3 is CASTPGRVGRHEQYY. The CDR3 DNA reads TGTGCCAGCACCCCCGGGAGGGTAGGAAGGCACGAGCAGTACTAC.